A single sample gave rise to the 26 T cell receptor beta chains below, sequenced in a study of shared T cell receptors in the human thymus. Sequencing was performed with immunoSEQ multiplex PCR; in TCRdb, only in-frame clones are kept and a portion is missing. The sample lists some 660,000 clones; over 75% were seen once. The same specimen was also included in a second study, on human thymus T cells.

Material: thymocytes. Receptors originate from a boy in the first two years of life with a congenital heart defect.

The rearrangement links TRBV5-6 to TRBJ1-3; D perhaps matches TRBD1 (5 bases). CDR1 and CDR2 from the germline V gene are SGHDT and YYEEEE. This CDR3 has 15 residues. Trimming removed 1 base from V and 1 base from J, with 9 bases in between. For the CDR3, the DNA is TGTGCCAGCAGCTTGTGGAGGGGATCTGGAAACACCATATATTTT. It codes for CASSLWRGSGNTIYF.

V gene TRBV21-1 combines with J gene TRBJ1-2. TRBV21-1 is a pseudogene locus. The CDR3 loop spans 16 amino acids. CDR3 sequence (DNA): TGTGCCAGCAGCAAAGCGCGGGAGGAAAGACCTGGCGGCTACACCTTC. Its translation is CASSKAREERPGGYTF.

The chain is built from TRBV28 and TRBJ1-2, with D perhaps TRBD1 (6 bases). With 3 bases removed from V and 0 bases from J, the gap between germline ends came to 38 bases. This CDR3 spans 24 amino acids. Germline V gives CDR1 MDHEN, CDR2 SYDVKM. The CDR3 sequence: CASSFPKTGPTKQGEVITNYGYTF. CDR3 nucleotide sequence: TGTGCCAGCAGTTTTCCCAAGACGGGCCCCACCAAACAGGGCGAAGTTATAACTAACTATGGCTACACCTTC.

This clone occurred once. The DNA of the CDR3 is TGTGCCAGCAGCTTACGTAAAGAGAGCGACGAGCAGTACTTC. Its protein is CASSLRKESDEQYF. The V call is TRBV11-3, the J call TRBJ2-7; D not resolved. This CDR3 has 14 amino acids. Between the trimmed V and J ends, which lost 2 bases and 5 bases, there was a span of 13 bases. Germline V gene data show CDR1 as SGHNT and CDR2 as YENEEA.

The chain recombines TRBV30 with TRBJ2-7; the match to TRBD2 covers 14 bases. This CDR3 comprises 16 residues. The V gene end was trimmed by 3 bases and the J gene end by 5 bases; junction bases not matched to a gene: 9. CDR1 is GTSNPN, CDR2 SVGIG, per germline (reference sequence). CDR3 bases: TGTGCCTGGAGGTTTACTCCGGGACTAGCGGGGGACGAGCAGTACTTC. Protein sequence: CAWRFTPGLAGDEQYF.

This clone has a single count. J is TRBJ2-3 and V is TRBV2; 7 bases fit TRBD2. This CDR3 has 18 residues. Unmatched junction bases numbered 11, after V lost 1 base and J lost 1 base. CDR1 is SNHLY, CDR2 FYNNEI, per germline. Written as DNA, the CDR3 is TGTGCCAGCAGTGAAGGTCGCGGGGGTGGGGTTGGCACAGATACGCAGTATTTT. Its translation: CASSEGRGGGVGTDTQYF.

This clone was recorded only once. This sequence joins TRBV20-1 and TRBJ1-4; D call uncertain. The CDR3 runs 11 residues. The V gene's germline CDR1 is DFQATT and CDR2 SNEGSKA (reference sequence). Trimming stripped 4 bases from V and 4 bases from J, with 4 bases between. CDR3 sequence reads: CSATVNEKLFF. In DNA, the CDR3 is TGCAGTGCTACCGTTAATGAAAAACTGTTTTTT.

The V gene is TRBV28, the J gene TRBJ2-7; possibly TRBD2 for D (5 bases). The CDR3 spans 12 residues. Germline loops: CDR1 MDHEN, CDR2 SYDVKM. Trimming left V 7 bases short and J 3 bases short, with 10 bases between. The CDR3 region is CASNVRGYEQYF. The DNA of the CDR3 is TGTGCCAGCAATGTTCGGGGCTACGAGCAGTACTTC. The variable domain in full, with the rest retrieved from reference TRBV28 and TRBJ2-7, is DVKVTQSSRYLVKRTGEKVFLECVQDMDHENMFWYRQDPGLGLRLIYFSYDVKMKEKGDIPEGYSVSREKKERFSLILESASTNQTSMYLCASNVRGYEQYFGPGTRLTVT.

This chain joins TRBV4-1 and TRBJ2-7; no firm D call. Looked up from germline, CDR1 is MGHRA and CDR2 is YSYEKL. The CDR3 consists of 14 residues. With 1 base removed from V and 2 bases from J, the gap between germline ends came to 9 bases. The CDR3 is CASSQVVDPYEQYF. DNA of the CDR3: TGCGCCAGCAGCCAAGTAGTTGATCCCTACGAGCAGTACTTC.

The CDR3 bases are TGTGCCAGCAGGGGAGACAACCTGTGGATGAACACTGAAGCTTTCTTT. Translation gives CASRGDNLWMNTEAFF. The chain has TRBV2 and TRBJ1-1; the D is unclear. The CDR3 covers 16 residues. The germline V gene has CDR1 SNHLY and CDR2 FYNNEI. The V and J ends lost 6 bases and 0 bases respectively, with 17 bases between them. The full variable domain, completed using reference TRBV2 and TRBJ1-1, is EPEVTQTPSHQVTQMGQEVILRCVPISNHLYFYWYRQILGQKVEFLVSFYNNEISEKSEIFDDQFSVERPDGSNFTLKIRSTKLEDSAMYFCASRGDNLWMNTEAFFGQGTRLTVV.

This clone was seen a handful of times. The chain has TRBV7-2 and TRBJ2-1, with 9 nucleotides matching TRBD2. This CDR3 is 16 amino acids long. J gave up 2 bases and V 3 bases, and 5 bases lay outside the gene matches. In germline, CDR1 is SGHTA, CDR2 FQGNSA. The DNA for the CDR3 is TGTGCCAGCAGCTTTAGCGGGAGTAGGACCTACAATGAGCAGTTCTTC. It is translated as CASSFSGSRTYNEQFF. Full variable domain (rest looked up from reference TRBV7-2 and TRBJ2-1): GAGVSQSPSNKVTEKGKDVELRCDPISGHTALYWYRQSLGQGLEFLIYFQGNSAPDKSGLPSDRFSAERTGGSVSTLTIQRTQQEDSAVYLCASSFSGSRTYNEQFFGPGTRLTVL.

This chain joins TRBV28 and TRBJ1-5, with 10 positions matching TRBD1. With 7 bases clipped from V and 7 bases from J, the junction kept 13 bases outside the gene matches. The CDR3 is 16 amino acids. Germline V CDR1 and CDR2: MDHEN, SYDVKM. CDR3 residues: CASTFGGQGVSQPQHF. Here the CDR3 DNA reads TGTGCCAGCACCTTTGGAGGACAGGGGGTTTCACAGCCCCAGCATTTT.

This chain uses TRBV15 with TRBJ1-2; TRBD1 is a possible D gene (5 bases). The germline V gene encodes CDR1 LNHNV and CDR2 YYDKDF (reference sequence). This CDR3 has 13 residues. Trimming removed 0 bases from V and 8 bases from J, with 10 bases in between. CDR3 residues: CATSREPWTGYTF. CDR3 nucleotide sequence: TGTGCCACCAGCAGAGAGCCCTGGACAGGCTACACCTTC.

The V call is TRBV4-3, the J call TRBJ2-7; TRBD1 aligns across 10 bases. Trimming removed 1 base from V and 6 bases from J; junction bases left unmatched: 9. Germline CDR1 reads LGHNA; CDR2 reads YSLEER. The CDR3 has 16 amino acids. CDR3 DNA sequence: TGCGCCAGCAGCCAAGGTCGGAGGACAGGGGGGCGCGAGCAGTACTTC. Amino acid sequence: CASSQGRRTGGREQYF.

The genes are TRBV5-6 and TRBJ1-1; TRBD1 matches at 7 bases. The CDR3 spans 16 residues. The V gene's germline CDR1 is SGHDT and CDR2 YYEEEE. V gave up 4 bases and J gave up 1 base; unmatched junction bases: 10. CDR3 residues: CASSPSRTGGNTEAFF. The CDR3 coding sequence is TGTGCCAGCAGCCCCTCCCGGACAGGCGGGAACACTGAAGCTTTCTTT.

The chain has TRBV5-1 and TRBJ1-1; TRBD1 aligns across 9 bases. The CDR3 consists of 12 residues. Germline V gene lookup returns CDR1 SGHRS and CDR2 YFSETQ. The J segment lost 7 bases and the V segment lost 5 bases, leaving 3 bases of the junction unmatched. For the CDR3, the DNA is TGCGCCAGCAGACAGGGGGCTGGTGAAGCTTTCTTT. This gives the protein CASRQGAGEAFF. Full variable domain (remainder filled in from reference TRBV5-1 and TRBJ1-1): KAGVTQTPRYLIKTRGQQVTLSCSPISGHRSVSWYQQTPGQGLQFLFEYFSETQRNKGNFPGRFSGRQFSNSRSEMNVSTLELGDSALYLCASRQGAGEAFFGQGTRLTVV.

The chain combines TRBV28 with TRBJ2-1; D is unclear. The germline V gene encodes CDR1 MDHEN and CDR2 SYDVKM. The CDR3 extends over 12 amino acids. Trimming removed 8 bases from V and 9 bases from J, with 14 bases in between. The CDR3 is CASRSEFREQFF. CDR3 DNA sequence: TGTGCCAGCCGCTCCGAGTTCCGTGAGCAGTTCTTC. Full variable domain (rest looked up from reference TRBV28 and TRBJ2-1): DVKVTQSSRYLVKRTGEKVFLECVQDMDHENMFWYRQDPGLGLRLIYFSYDVKMKEKGDIPEGYSVSREKKERFSLILESASTNQTSMYLCASRSEFREQFFGPGTRLTVL.

This sequence joins TRBV4-3 and TRBJ1-2; possible D gene TRBD1, 6 bases. Trimming left V 0 bases short and J 3 bases short, with 14 bases between. The CDR3 extends over 16 amino acids. CDR1 and CDR2 (germline): LGHNA, YSLEER. The CDR3 DNA follows: TGCGCCAGCAGCCAAGATCCACAGGGCAGGGACTATGGCTACACCTTC. It translates to CASSQDPQGRDYGYTF.

This chain connects TRBV15 to TRBJ2-7; 8 positions match TRBD1. CDR3 size: 17 residues. Germline CDR1 is LNHNV and CDR2 is YYDKDF (reference sequence). The junction had 16 bases not matched to a gene; V was cut back by 2 bases and J by 7 bases. The DNA for the CDR3 is TGTGCCACCAGCAGACCAAAGATCGGCGGACAGGGTCGAGAGCAGTACTTC. Protein: CATSRPKIGGQGREQYF.

The rearrangement links TRBV19 to TRBJ1-1; D unresolved. This CDR3 region has 18 residues. Germline lookup yields CDR1 LNHDA and CDR2 SQIVND (reference sequence). The V end was cut by 9 bases, the J end by 3 bases, with 29 bases between. CDR3 protein: CASTDTRESFGQHTEAFF. The CDR3 DNA follows: TGTGCCAGCACTGACACGAGAGAGTCTTTTGGGCAGCACACTGAAGCTTTCTTT. The complete variable domain, with remaining parts taken from reference TRBV19 and TRBJ1-1, reads DGGITQSPKYLFRKEGQNVTLSCEQNLNHDAMYWYRQDPGQGLRLIYYSQIVNDFQKGDIAEGYSVSREKKESFPLTVTSAQKNPTAFYLCASTDTRESFGQHTEAFFGQGTRLTVV.

V and J are TRBV6-1 and TRBJ2-1; D is ambiguous. Trimming removed 6 bases from V and 9 bases from J, with 12 bases in between. This CDR3 is built from 12 residues. CDR1 is MNHNS and CDR2 is SASEGT in the germline V gene. The DNA for the CDR3 is TGTGCCAGCAGCCCTAGGTACGCTGAGCAGTTCTTC. Translating it yields CASSPRYAEQFF.

This chain uses TRBV19 with TRBJ2-2; 8 nucleotides align to TRBD1. CDR1 and CDR2 (germline): LNHDA, SQIVND (reference sequence). The CDR3 totals 14 residues. J lost 8 bases, V lost 6 bases, and 8 bases had no gene match. CDR3 bases: TGTGCCAGTAGGCTCACAGGGGGTTGGGGGGAGCTGTTTTTT. Translating it yields CASRLTGGWGELFF.

The chain links TRBV7-9 to TRBJ2-7; 13 bases match TRBD2. Germline CDR1 SEHNR, CDR2 FQNEAQ (reference sequence). The V segment lost 5 bases and the J segment 2 bases; nucleotides outside the gene matches: 9. There are 17 residues in the CDR3. CDR3 bases: TGTGCCAGCAGCCCCCGACCTACTAGCGGGGGGGCCTACGAGCAGTACTTC. It encodes CASSPRPTSGGAYEQYF. Supplemented by reference TRBV7-9 and TRBJ2-7, the full variable domain reads DTGVSQNPRHKITKRGQNVTFRCDPISEHNRLYWYRQTLGQGPEFLTYFQNEAQLEKSRLLSDRFSAERPKGSFSTLEIQRTEQGDSAMYLCASSPRPTSGGAYEQYFGPGTRLTVT.

This sequence joins TRBV28 and TRBJ1-4, with TRBD1 as a possible D gene (5 bases). CDR3 length equals 13 residues. Germline values: CDR1 MDHEN, CDR2 SYDVKM. The V gene lost 5 bases and the J gene lost 12 bases, with 16 bases spanning the gap. CDR3 nucleotides: TGTGCCAGCAGTCCCCTCCAGGGTGCGGAACTGTTTTTT. Its protein product is CASSPLQGAELFF.

This sequence joins TRBV27 and TRBJ2-3; the D is unclear. Looked up from germline, CDR1 is MNHEY and CDR2 is SMNVEV (reference sequence). V was trimmed by 5 bases and J by 13 bases, leaving 19 bases between them. The CDR3 extends over 13 amino acids. CDR3 bases: TGTGCCAGCAGTCCCCAGACCAGACTTTGGAAGTATTTT. It encodes CASSPQTRLWKYF.

This clone was seen a single time. V is TRBV29-1 and J is TRBJ2-6; 10 nucleotides agree with TRBD1. CDR3 length equals 17 residues. The germline gives CDR1 SQVTM, CDR2 ANQGSEA. With V trimmed by 6 bases and J by 2 bases, 10 bases remained unmatched. CDR3 nucleotides: TGCAGCGTCCACCCGGGACAGGGGATAGCTGGGGCCAACGTCCTGACTTTC. It is translated as CSVHPGQGIAGANVLTF.